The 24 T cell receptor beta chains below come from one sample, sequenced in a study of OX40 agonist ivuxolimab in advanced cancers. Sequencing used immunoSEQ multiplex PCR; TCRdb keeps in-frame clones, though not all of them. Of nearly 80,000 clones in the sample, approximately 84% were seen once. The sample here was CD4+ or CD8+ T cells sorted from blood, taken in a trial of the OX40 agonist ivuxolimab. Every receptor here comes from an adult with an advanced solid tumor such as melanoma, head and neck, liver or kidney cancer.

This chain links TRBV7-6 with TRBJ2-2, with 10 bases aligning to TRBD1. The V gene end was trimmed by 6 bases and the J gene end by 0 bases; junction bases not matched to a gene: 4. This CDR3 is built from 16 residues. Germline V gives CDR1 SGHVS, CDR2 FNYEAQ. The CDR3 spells CASSLGQGTNTGELFF. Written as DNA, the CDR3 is TGTGCCAGCAGTTTGGGACAGGGGACGAACACCGGGGAGCTGTTTTTT.

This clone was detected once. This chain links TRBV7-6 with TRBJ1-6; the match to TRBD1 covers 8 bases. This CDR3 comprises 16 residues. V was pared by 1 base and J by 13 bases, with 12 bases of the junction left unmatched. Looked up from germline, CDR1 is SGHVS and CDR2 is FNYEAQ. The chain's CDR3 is CASSLGAAGGGDPLHF. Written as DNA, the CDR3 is TGTGCCAGCAGCTTAGGGGCGGCAGGGGGCGGCGATCCCCTCCACTTT.

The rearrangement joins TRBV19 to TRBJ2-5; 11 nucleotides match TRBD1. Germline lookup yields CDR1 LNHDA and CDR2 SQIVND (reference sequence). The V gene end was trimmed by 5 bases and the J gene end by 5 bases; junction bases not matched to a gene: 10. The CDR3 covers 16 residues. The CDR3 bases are TGTGCCAGTAGTGCCGAGCGGGACAGGGGGAGCGAGACCCAGTACTTC. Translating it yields CASSAERDRGSETQYF. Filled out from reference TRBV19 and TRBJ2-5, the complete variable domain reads DGGITQSPKYLFRKEGQNVTLSCEQNLNHDAMYWYRQDPGQGLRLIYYSQIVNDFQKGDIAEGYSVSREKKESFPLTVTSAQKNPTAFYLCASSAERDRGSETQYFGPGTRLLVL.

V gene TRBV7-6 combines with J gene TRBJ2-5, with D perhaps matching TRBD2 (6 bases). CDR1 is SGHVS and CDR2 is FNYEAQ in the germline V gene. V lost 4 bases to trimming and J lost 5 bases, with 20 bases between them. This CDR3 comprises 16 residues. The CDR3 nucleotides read TGTGCCAGCAGCTCCCAGACCGCGGCGGGAATCGAGACCCAGTACTTC. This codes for CASSSQTAAGIETQYF.

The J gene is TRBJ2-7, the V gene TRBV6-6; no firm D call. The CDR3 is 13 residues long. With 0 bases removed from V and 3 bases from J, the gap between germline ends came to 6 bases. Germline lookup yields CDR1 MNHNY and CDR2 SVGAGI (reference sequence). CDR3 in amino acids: CASSYSRDYEQYF. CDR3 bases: TGTGCCAGCAGTTACTCGAGAGACTACGAGCAGTACTTC.

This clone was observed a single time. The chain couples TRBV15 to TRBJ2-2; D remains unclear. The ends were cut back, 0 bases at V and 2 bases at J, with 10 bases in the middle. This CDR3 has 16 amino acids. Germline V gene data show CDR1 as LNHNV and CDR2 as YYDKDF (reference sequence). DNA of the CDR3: TGTGCCACCAGCAGAGATATTATCACCAACACCGGGGAGCTGTTTTTT. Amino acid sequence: CATSRDIITNTGELFF. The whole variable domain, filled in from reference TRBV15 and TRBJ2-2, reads DAMVIQNPRYQVTQFGKPVTLSCSQTLNHNVMYWYQQKSSQAPKLLFHYYDKDFNNEADTPDNFQSRRPNTSFCFLDIRSPGLGDTAMYLCATSRDIITNTGELFFGEGSRLTVL.

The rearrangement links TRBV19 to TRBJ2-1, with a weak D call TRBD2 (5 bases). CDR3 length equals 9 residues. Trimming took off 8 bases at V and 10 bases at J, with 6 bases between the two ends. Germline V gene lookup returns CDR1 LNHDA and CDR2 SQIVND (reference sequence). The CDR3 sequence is CASGEEQFF. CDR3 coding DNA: TGTGCCAGTGGGGAGGAGCAGTTCTTC.

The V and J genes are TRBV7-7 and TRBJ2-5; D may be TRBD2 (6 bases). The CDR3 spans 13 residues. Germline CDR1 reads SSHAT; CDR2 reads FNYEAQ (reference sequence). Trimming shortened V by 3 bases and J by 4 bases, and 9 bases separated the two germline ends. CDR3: CASSFQGGETQYF. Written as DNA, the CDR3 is TGTGCCAGCAGCTTCCAGGGAGGAGAGACCCAGTACTTC.

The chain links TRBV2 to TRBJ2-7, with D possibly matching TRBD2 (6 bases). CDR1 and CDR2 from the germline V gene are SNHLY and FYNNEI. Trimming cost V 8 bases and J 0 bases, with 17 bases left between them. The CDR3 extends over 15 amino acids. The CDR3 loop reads CASGREAGYSYEQYF. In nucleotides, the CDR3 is TGTGCCAGCGGCAGGGAGGCGGGGTACTCCTACGAGCAGTACTTC.

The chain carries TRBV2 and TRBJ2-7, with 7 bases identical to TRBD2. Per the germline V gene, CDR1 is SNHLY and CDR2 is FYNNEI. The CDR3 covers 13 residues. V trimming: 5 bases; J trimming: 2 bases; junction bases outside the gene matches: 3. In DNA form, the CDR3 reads TGTGCCAGCAGTCTAGCGGCCCCCTACGAGCAGTACTTC. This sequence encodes CASSLAAPYEQYF.

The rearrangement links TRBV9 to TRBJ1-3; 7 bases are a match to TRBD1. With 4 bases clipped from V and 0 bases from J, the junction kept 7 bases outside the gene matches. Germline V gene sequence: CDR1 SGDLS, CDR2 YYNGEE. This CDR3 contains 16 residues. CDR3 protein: CASSPNRGLSGNTIYF. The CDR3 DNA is TGTGCCAGCAGCCCCAACAGGGGCCTCTCTGGAAACACCATATATTTT.

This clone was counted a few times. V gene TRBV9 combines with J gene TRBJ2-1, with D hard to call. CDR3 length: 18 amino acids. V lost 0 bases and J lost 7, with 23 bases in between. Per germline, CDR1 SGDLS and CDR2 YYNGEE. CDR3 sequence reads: CASSVGLSGSSGENEQFF. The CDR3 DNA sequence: TGTGCCAGCAGCGTAGGCCTTAGTGGTTCCTCTGGTGAAAATGAGCAGTTCTTC.

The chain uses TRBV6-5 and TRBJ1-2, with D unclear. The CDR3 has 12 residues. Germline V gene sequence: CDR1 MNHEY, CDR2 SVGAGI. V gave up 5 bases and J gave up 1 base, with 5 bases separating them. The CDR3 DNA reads TGTGCCAGCAGTCCGAGTAACTATGGCTACACCTTC. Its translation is CASSPSNYGYTF.

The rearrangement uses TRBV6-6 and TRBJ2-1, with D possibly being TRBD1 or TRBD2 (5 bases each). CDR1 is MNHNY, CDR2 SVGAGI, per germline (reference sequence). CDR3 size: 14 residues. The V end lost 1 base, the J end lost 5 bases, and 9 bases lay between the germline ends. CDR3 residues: CASSYLWDDNEQFF. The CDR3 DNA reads TGTGCCAGCAGTTACTTATGGGACGACAATGAGCAGTTCTTC.

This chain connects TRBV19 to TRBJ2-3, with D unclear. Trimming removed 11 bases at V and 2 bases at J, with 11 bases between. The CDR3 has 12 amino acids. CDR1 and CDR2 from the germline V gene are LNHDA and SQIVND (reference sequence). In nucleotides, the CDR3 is TGTGCCTCCGGCGGTTACACAGATACGCAGTATTTT. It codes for CASGGYTDTQYF.

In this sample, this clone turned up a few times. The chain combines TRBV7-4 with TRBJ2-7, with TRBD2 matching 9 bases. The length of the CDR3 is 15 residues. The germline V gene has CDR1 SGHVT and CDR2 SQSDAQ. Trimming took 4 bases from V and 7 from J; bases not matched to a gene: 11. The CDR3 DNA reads TGTGCCAGCAGCTCTCGACTAGCGGTGCTTTGGGAGCAGTACTTC. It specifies CASSSRLAVLWEQYF. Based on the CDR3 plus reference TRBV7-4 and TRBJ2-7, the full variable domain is GAGVSQSPRYKVAKRGRDVALRCDSISGHVTLYWYRQTLGQGSEVLTYSQSDAQRDKSGRPSGRFSAERPERSVSTLKIQRTEQGDSAVYLCASSSRLAVLWEQYFGPGTRLTVT.

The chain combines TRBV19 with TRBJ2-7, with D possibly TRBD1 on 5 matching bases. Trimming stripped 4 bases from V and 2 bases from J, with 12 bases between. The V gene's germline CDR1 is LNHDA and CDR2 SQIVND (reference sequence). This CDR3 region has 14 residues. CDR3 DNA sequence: TGTGCCAGTAGTAGCAGGGTGTACCCCTACGAGCAGTACTTC. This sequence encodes CASSSRVYPYEQYF.

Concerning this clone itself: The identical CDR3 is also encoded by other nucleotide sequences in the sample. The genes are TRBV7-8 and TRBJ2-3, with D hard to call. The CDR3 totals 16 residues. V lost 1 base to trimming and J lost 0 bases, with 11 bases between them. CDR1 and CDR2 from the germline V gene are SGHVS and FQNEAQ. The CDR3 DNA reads TGTGCCAGCAGCTTAGATCGGGCGCTGAGCACAGATACGCAGTATTTT. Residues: CASSLDRALSTDTQYF.

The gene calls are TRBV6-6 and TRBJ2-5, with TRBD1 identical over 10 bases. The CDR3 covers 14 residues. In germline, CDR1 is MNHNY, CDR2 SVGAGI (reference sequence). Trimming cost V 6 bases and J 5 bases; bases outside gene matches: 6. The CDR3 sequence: CASSRDRGLETQYF. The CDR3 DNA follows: TGTGCCAGCAGCCGGGACAGGGGATTGGAGACCCAGTACTTC.

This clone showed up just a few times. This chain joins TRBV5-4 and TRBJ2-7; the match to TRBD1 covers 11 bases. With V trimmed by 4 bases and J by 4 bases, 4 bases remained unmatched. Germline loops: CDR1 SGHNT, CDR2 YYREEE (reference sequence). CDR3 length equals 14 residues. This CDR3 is CASSPGQGAYEQYF. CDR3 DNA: TGTGCCAGCAGCCCCGGACAGGGGGCATACGAGCAGTACTTC. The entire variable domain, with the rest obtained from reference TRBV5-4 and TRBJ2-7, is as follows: ETGVTQSPTHLIKTRGQQVTLRCSSQSGHNTVSWYQQALGQGPQFIFQYYREEENGRGNFPPRFSGLQFPNYSSELNVNALELDDSALYLCASSPGQGAYEQYFGPGTRLTVT.

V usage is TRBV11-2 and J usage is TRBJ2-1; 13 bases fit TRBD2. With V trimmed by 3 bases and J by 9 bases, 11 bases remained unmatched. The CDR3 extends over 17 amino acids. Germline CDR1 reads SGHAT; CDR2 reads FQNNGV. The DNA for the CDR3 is TGTGCCAGCAGCTTTCTACAACTAGCGGGGGGGCAGTCTGAGCAGTTCTTC. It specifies CASSFLQLAGGQSEQFF.

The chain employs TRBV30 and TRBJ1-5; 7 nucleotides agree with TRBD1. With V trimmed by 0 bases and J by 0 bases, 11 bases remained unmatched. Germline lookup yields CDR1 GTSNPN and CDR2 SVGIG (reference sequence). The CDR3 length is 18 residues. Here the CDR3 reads CAWSVRSGQIYSNQPQHF. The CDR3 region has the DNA TGTGCCTGGAGTGTACGGTCGGGACAGATATATAGCAATCAGCCCCAGCATTTT.

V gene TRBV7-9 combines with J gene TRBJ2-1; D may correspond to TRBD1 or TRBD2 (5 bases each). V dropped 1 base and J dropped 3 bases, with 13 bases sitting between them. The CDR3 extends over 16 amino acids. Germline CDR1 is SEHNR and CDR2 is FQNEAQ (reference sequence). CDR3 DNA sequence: TGTGCCAGCAGCTTAGACGGGGCCGGTGGCTACAATGAGCAGTTCTTC. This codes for CASSLDGAGGYNEQFF.

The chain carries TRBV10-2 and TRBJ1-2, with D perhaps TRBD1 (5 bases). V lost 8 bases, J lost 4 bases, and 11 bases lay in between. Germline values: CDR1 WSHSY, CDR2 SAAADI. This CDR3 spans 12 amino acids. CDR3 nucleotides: TGCGCCAGCCGCCGAGACAGCTATGGCTACACCTTC. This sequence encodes CASRRDSYGYTF.